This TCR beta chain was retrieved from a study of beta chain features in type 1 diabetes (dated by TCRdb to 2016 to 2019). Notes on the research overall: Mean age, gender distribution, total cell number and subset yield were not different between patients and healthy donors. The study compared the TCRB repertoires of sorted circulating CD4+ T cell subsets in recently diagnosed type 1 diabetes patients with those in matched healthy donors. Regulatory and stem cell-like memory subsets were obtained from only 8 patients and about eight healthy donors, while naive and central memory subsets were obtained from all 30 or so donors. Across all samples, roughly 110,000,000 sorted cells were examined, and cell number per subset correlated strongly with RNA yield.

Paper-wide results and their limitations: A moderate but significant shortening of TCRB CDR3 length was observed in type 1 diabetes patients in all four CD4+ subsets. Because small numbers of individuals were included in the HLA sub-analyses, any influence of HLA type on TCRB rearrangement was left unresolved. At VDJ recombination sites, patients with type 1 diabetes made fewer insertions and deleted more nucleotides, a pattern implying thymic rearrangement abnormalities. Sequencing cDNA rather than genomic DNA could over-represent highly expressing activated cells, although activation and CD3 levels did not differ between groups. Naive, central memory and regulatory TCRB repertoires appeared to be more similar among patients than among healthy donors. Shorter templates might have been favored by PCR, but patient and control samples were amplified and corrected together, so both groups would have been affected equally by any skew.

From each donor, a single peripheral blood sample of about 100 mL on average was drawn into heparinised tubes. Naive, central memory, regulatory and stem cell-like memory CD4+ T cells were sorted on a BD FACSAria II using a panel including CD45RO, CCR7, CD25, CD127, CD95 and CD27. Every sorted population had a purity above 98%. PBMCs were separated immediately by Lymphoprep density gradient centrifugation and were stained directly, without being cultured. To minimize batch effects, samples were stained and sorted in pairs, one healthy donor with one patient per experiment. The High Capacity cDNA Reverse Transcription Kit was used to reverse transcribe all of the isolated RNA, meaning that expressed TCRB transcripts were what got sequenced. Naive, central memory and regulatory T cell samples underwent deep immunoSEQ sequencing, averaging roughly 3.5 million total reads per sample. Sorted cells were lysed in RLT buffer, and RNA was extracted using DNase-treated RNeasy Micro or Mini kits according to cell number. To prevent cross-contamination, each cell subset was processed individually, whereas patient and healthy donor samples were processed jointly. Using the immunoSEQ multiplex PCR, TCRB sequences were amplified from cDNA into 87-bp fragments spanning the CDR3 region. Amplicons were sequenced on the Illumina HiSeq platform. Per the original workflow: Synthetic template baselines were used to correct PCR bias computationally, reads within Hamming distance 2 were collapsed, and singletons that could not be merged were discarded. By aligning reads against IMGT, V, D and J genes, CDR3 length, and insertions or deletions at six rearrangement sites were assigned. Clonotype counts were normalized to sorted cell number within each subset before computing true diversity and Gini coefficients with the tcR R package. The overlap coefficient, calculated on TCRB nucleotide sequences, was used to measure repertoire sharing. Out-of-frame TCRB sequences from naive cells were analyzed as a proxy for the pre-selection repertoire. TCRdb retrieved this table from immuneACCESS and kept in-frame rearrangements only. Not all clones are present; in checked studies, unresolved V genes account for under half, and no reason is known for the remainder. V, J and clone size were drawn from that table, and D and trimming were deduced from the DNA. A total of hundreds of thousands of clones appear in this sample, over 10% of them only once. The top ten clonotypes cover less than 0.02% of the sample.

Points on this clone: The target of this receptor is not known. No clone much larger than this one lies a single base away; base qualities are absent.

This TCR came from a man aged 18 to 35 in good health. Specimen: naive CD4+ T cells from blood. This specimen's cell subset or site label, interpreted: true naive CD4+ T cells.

The CDR3: CAWSVRPGALHF. Read as DNA, the sequence is TGTGCCTGGAGTGTACGCCCGGGGGCCCTCCACTTT. This receptor chain uses TRBV30 and TRBJ1-6; perhaps TRBD1 is the D gene, with 5 bases matching. The CDR3 runs 12 residues from the cysteine to the phenylalanine. The read is trimmed to its CDR3 DNA, 36 bases read in frame from base 1. V was cut back by 0 bases and J by 14 bases, leaving a gap of 11 bases between them. The germline V gene (reference sequence) yields GTSNPN for CDR1 and SVGIG for CDR2.